What follows are 8 T cell receptor beta chains derived from one specimen sequenced in a study of cytomegalovirus exposure and HLA in healthy donors listed by TCRdb under 2017. Preparation of the library involved the immunoSEQ multiplex PCR assay. Not all clones reach the TCRdb copy of this immuneACCESS table, which keeps in-frame sequences only. Checked studies attribute under half of the gap to unresolved V genes and leave the rest unexplained. In this sample the table shows 100,000 to 150,000 clones, 90% to 95% of which occur a single time. Roughly 1.2% of the sample is in the top ten clones. Sequencing used PBMCs. Every receptor here comes from a woman in her late teens or twenties in good health and CMV-seronegative.

The table lists this clone with a count of one. This chain links TRBV11-2 with TRBJ2-7; perhaps TRBD1 as D (5 bases). This CDR3 is built from 14 residues. CDR1 is SGHAT and CDR2 is FQNNGV in the germline V gene. The V gene lost 1 base and the J gene lost 3 bases, with 10 bases spanning the gap. CDR3 sequence reads: CASSLGDSRYEQYF. The CDR3 region has the DNA TGTGCCAGCAGCTTAGGCGACAGTCGCTACGAGCAGTACTTC. The variable domain in full, completed from reference TRBV11-2 and TRBJ2-7, reads EAGVAQSPRYKIIEKRQSVAFWCNPISGHATLYWYQQILGQGPKLLIQFQNNGVVDDSQLPKDRFSAERLKGVDSTLKIQPAKLEDSAVYLCASSLGDSRYEQYFGPGTRLTVT.

The V call is TRBV19, the J call TRBJ1-1, with TRBD1 matching over 7 bases. CDR1 and CDR2 from the germline V gene are LNHDA and SQIVND (reference sequence). V lost 11 bases and J lost 3; bases outside the gene matches: 6. The CDR3 runs to 12 residues. The CDR3 sequence is CAASTGYTEAFF. The CDR3 DNA reads as TGTGCCGCTTCGACAGGGTACACTGAAGCTTTCTTT.

The gene calls are TRBV13 and TRBJ1-2; 7 positions agree with TRBD1. CDR3 length: 13 residues. The germline gives CDR1 PRHDT, CDR2 FYEKMQ (reference sequence). Losses at the gene ends were 5 bases for V and 2 bases for J; bases not matched to a gene: 2. CDR3 coding DNA: TGTGCCAGCAGCCTGACAGGGAACTATGGCTACACCTTC. It specifies CASSLTGNYGYTF.

V gene TRBV6-5 combines with J gene TRBJ2-1; 7 bases line up with TRBD2. CDR3 length equals 15 residues. Trimming removed 6 bases from V and 4 bases from J; junction bases left unmatched: 9. CDR1 MNHEY and CDR2 SVGAGI come from the germline V gene. The CDR3 nucleotides read TGTGCCAGCAGCCAAAGCGGGACCCCATACAATGAGCAGTTCTTC. Protein product: CASSQSGTPYNEQFF.

This clone is a singleton in its sample. The rearrangement uses TRBV27 and TRBJ1-5; TRBD1 aligns across 7 bases. V lost 5 bases to trimming and J lost 9 bases; unmatched junction nucleotides: 10. CDR1 and CDR2 from the germline V gene are MNHEY and SMNVEV (reference sequence). CDR3 length: 14 amino acids. In nucleotides, the CDR3 is TGTGCCAGCAGTAAGCAGGGGGTAGGGTGGCCCCAGCATTTT. Its translation is CASSKQGVGWPQHF.

V gene TRBV6-1 combines with J gene TRBJ2-1; D uncertain. The V and J ends lost 3 bases and 9 bases respectively, with 12 bases between them. Per germline, CDR1 MNHNS and CDR2 SASEGT. The CDR3 spans 13 residues. CDR3 DNA sequence: TGTGCCAGCAGTGATAGTTTTGCTTTTGAGCAGTTCTTC. Translating gives CASSDSFAFEQFF.

The V gene is TRBV28, the J gene TRBJ2-5; TRBD2 might be the D (7 bases). Trimming removed 3 bases at V and 1 base at J, with 15 bases between. Germline-derived CDR1 and CDR2 are MDHEN and SYDVKM. The CDR3 is 16 amino acids. The CDR3 is CASSLGGAGGQETQYF. DNA of the CDR3: TGTGCCAGCAGTTTGGGGGGGGCCGGTGGCCAAGAGACCCAGTACTTC.

This chain uses TRBV7-2 with TRBJ2-7; 8 positions agree with TRBD2. This CDR3 comprises 14 residues. Unmatched junction bases numbered 10, after V lost 6 bases and J lost 6 bases. Per the germline V gene, CDR1 is SGHTA and CDR2 is FQGNSA. The CDR3, as DNA: TGTGCCAGCAGTTCGGGGGGGGTTTGGTCCGAGCAGTACTTC. Protein product: CASSSGGVWSEQYF.